Here is one T cell receptor (beta chain) with its context. Its antigen is unknown. Generated by immunoSEQ multiplex PCR, the TCRdb table keeps only in-frame clones and is missing some. Here the sample spans roughly 3,800 clones, less than 75% being singletons. The data originate from a study of T cell repertoires in ileal Crohn's disease. Study-level results: Compared with non-smokers, active smokers at surgery showed more clonal expansions.

The V end was cut by 3 bases, the J end by 1 base, with 15 bases between. CDR3 length equals 16 residues. Germline V CDR1 and CDR2: LNHDA, SQIVND (reference sequence). The chain has TRBV19 and TRBJ1-2; D is possibly TRBD1 (5 bases). This clonotype was sampled from an adult with Crohn's disease. Sequenced sample: ileal tissue. CDR3 sequence: CASSIHTGNYNYGYTF. The CDR3 nucleotides are TGTGCCAGTAGTATTCATACAGGAAACTATAACTATGGCTACACCTTC.